Detailed here is one T cell receptor beta chain. Its antigen is as yet unknown. Clones were read by immunoSEQ multiplex PCR, and TCRdb kept only the in-frame ones, dropping some. This table has about 82,000 clones, 90% to 95% appearing once. This sample is drawn from a study of cytomegalovirus exposure and HLA in healthy donors. Findings and limits, study-wide: Usually a TCR sequence was rare, but some public TCRs were found in many donors.

The V gene lost 2 bases and the J gene lost 2 bases, with 13 bases spanning the gap. There are 15 residues in the CDR3. Germline CDR1 MDHEN, CDR2 SYDVKM. This clonotype originated in a man between 18 and 29 years old in good health and CMV-seronegative. Specimen: PBMCs. V is TRBV28 and J is TRBJ2-7, with D perhaps TRBD1 (6 bases). CDR3 DNA sequence: TGTGCCAGCAGTTTACCAGGGGCCGGACCCTACGAGCAGTACTTC. Translation: CASSLPGAGPYEQYF. The full variable domain, completed using reference TRBV28 and TRBJ2-7, is DVKVTQSSRYLVKRTGEKVFLECVQDMDHENMFWYRQDPGLGLRLIYFSYDVKMKEKGDIPEGYSVSREKKERFSLILESASTNQTSMYLCASSLPGAGPYEQYFGPGTRLTVT.